This TCR beta chain stems from a study of technical replicates of blood from a handful of donors. Produced via immunoSEQ multiplex PCR; TCRdb's table is partial and in-frame only. The table shows fewer than 100,000 clones, with about 95% occurring only once. This clonotype was sampled from a human donor in good health. The specimen was T cells isolated from PBMCs.

The CDR3 region has the DNA TGTGCCAGCTCACCAGCCGGGACAGGGGACACCGGGGAGCTGTTTTTT. This gives the protein CASSPAGTGDTGELFF. The chain recombines TRBV18 with TRBJ2-2, with 10 bases that match TRBD1. The CDR3 is 16 amino acids. The germline CDR1 and CDR2 sequences are KGHSH and LQKENI. V lost 2 bases and J lost 3; bases outside the gene matches: 3.